A single sample gave rise to the 16 T cell receptor beta chains below, sequenced in a study of cytomegalovirus exposure and HLA in healthy donors. TCRdb's table, derived via immunoSEQ multiplex PCR, lists solely in-frame clones and lacks some. The sample has some 50,000 clones; roughly 94% are singletons. Sequenced: PBMCs. The origin of the receptors is a woman aged 18-35 years in good health and CMV-seropositive.

J is TRBJ2-7 and V is TRBV6-5, with TRBD2 matching 10 bases. The V gene's germline CDR1 is MNHEY and CDR2 SVGAGI. The CDR3 is made up of 15 amino acids. V lost 6 bases to trimming and J lost 1 base; unmatched junction nucleotides: 6. The CDR3 loop is CASSYLAGESYEQYF. The CDR3 coding sequence is TGTGCCAGCAGCTATCTAGCGGGAGAGTCCTACGAGCAGTACTTC.

This clone was detected only once. The CDR3 DNA follows: TGTGCCAGCAGCTTGACAACCGGGACTAGCGGGAAGAATGAGCAGTTCTTC. It is translated as CASSLTTGTSGKNEQFF. The chain uses TRBV5-6 and TRBJ2-1, with 13 bases that match TRBD2. Germline CDR1 is SGHDT and CDR2 is YYEEEE. The trim removed 1 base at V and 7 bases at J, leaving 8 bases unmatched. This CDR3 spans 17 amino acids.

The chain carries TRBV18 and TRBJ2-7; weak D call: TRBD1 (6 bases). Trimming took off 5 bases at V and 6 bases at J, with 14 bases between the two ends. The CDR3 loop spans 13 amino acids. Germline V gene sequence: CDR1 KGHSH, CDR2 LQKENI. CDR3 residues: CASSSTGTSEQYF. The CDR3 nucleotides are TGTGCCAGCTCATCGACAGGAACCTCCGAGCAGTACTTC.

The V gene is TRBV11-2, the J gene TRBJ2-7, with TRBD1 as a possible D gene (6 bases). The length of the CDR3 is 15 residues. The germline V gene has CDR1 SGHAT and CDR2 FQNNGV. The germline V and J ends were trimmed by 1 base and 3 bases, with 13 bases remaining between them. DNA for the CDR3: TGTGCCAGCAGCTTAGGCCCCAGGGGAAGCTACGAGCAGTACTTC. This gives the protein CASSLGPRGSYEQYF.

The chain recombines TRBV7-3 with TRBJ2-4; D remains ambiguous. The CDR3 spans 17 residues. The V gene lost 1 base and the J gene lost 0 bases, with 13 bases spanning the gap. From germline, CDR1 is SGHTA and CDR2 FQGTGA. The CDR3 reads CASSLRAGILAKNIQYF. The CDR3 DNA follows: TGTGCCAGCAGCTTAAGGGCCGGAATACTAGCCAAAAACATTCAGTACTTC.

The rearrangement links TRBV28 to TRBJ1-5; D is undetermined. V was shortened by 2 bases and J by 7 bases, with 6 bases between the two germline ends. This CDR3 spans 12 amino acids. Germline V gene data show CDR1 as MDHEN and CDR2 as SYDVKM. CDR3 residues: CASSLSQQPQHF. The CDR3 nucleotides are TGTGCCAGCAGTTTAAGTCAGCAGCCCCAGCATTTT.

The chain has TRBV5-1 and TRBJ2-3; maybe TRBD2 (5 bases). Germline assignment: CDR1 SGHRS and CDR2 YFSETQ. Trimming took 4 bases from V and 2 from J, leaving 14 bases between them. CDR3 length: 15 residues. CDR3 DNA: TGCGCCAGCAGCGACCTCCTAGCCCTCACAGATACGCAGTATTTT. It encodes CASSDLLALTDTQYF.

The gene calls are TRBV18 and TRBJ1-1; D not resolved. The ends were cut back, 2 bases at V and 3 bases at J, with 7 bases in the middle. The germline V gene encodes CDR1 KGHSH and CDR2 LQKENI. This CDR3 is 13 amino acids long. Here the CDR3 reads CASSPNPDTEAFF. The CDR3 nucleotides are TGTGCCAGCTCACCAAACCCGGACACTGAAGCTTTCTTT.

J is TRBJ1-2 and V is TRBV27; D is perhaps TRBD1 (6 bases). CDR1 MNHEY and CDR2 SMNVEV come from the germline V gene (reference sequence). The CDR3 is 13 amino acids. V lost 4 bases and J lost 8, with 14 bases in between. CDR3 amino acids: CASSSTQGEGYTF. In DNA, the CDR3 is TGTGCCAGCAGTTCTACACAGGGAGAGGGCTACACCTTC.

V gene TRBV27 combines with J gene TRBJ2-3; tentative D call: TRBD2 (6 bases). Germline-derived CDR1 and CDR2 are MNHEY and SMNVEV (reference sequence). Trimming stripped 5 bases from V and 1 base from J, with 19 bases between. The CDR3 loop spans 17 amino acids. CDR3 coding DNA: TGTGCCAGCAGTAACCTCCTTAGCGGAGGGGGCACAGATACGCAGTATTTT. It specifies CASSNLLSGGGTDTQYF.

The chain is built from TRBV6-5 and TRBJ2-5, with 9 bases fitting TRBD2. CDR1 is MNHEY and CDR2 is SVGAGI in the germline V gene. This CDR3 contains 16 residues. V shed 2 bases, J shed 1 base, and the junction held 5 bases outside the gene matches. CDR3 nucleotides: TGTGCCAGCAGTTACCTCAGCGGGAGGCCCCAAGAGACCCAGTACTTC. Amino acid sequence: CASSYLSGRPQETQYF.

This sequence joins TRBV28 and TRBJ2-7; possible D gene TRBD2, 6 bases. Germline values: CDR1 MDHEN, CDR2 SYDVKM. The CDR3 length is 19 residues. Trimming cost V 6 bases and J 5 bases, with 32 bases left between them. The CDR3 nucleotides read TGTGCCAGCAGCCAGCATACCTCGGACGGGGGACGGAGGGTAAACGAGCAGTACTTC. Amino acid sequence: CASSQHTSDGGRRVNEQYF.

This rearrangement joins TRBV6-6 to TRBJ1-4; D is unclear. Germline CDR1 reads MNHNY; CDR2 reads SVGAGI (reference sequence). V was cut by 0 bases and J by 6 bases, with 11 bases left in between. This CDR3 is 15 amino acids long. The DNA for the CDR3 is TGTGCCAGCAGTTACTCAACCACTCGAGATGAAAAACTGTTTTTT. Its translation is CASSYSTTRDEKLFF.

The chain couples TRBV10-1 to TRBJ2-2; D may be TRBD1 (6 bases). Per germline, CDR1 WNHNN and CDR2 SYGVQD (reference sequence). With 4 bases removed from V and 0 bases from J, the gap between germline ends came to 9 bases. The CDR3 totals 15 residues. CDR3 DNA sequence: TGCGCCAGCAGTGTGGACAGCGCGAACACCGGGGAGCTGTTTTTT. Its protein product is CASSVDSANTGELFF.

V and J are TRBV5-5 and TRBJ1-1; a weak D match, TRBD1 (5 bases). Germline V gene sequence: CDR1 SGHKS, CDR2 YYEKEE (reference sequence). This CDR3 contains 13 residues. Trimming took off 0 bases at V and 8 bases at J, with 11 bases between the two ends. The chain's CDR3 is CASSLVAGLEAFF. The CDR3 nucleotides are TGTGCCAGCAGCTTGGTCGCGGGACTGGAAGCTTTCTTT. The variable domain in full, completed from reference TRBV5-5 and TRBJ1-1, reads DAGVTQSPTHLIKTRGQQVTLRCSPISGHKSVSWYQQVLGQGPQFIFQYYEKEERGRGNFPDRFSARQFPNYSSELNVNALLLGDSALYLCASSLVAGLEAFFGQGTRLTVV.

This clone is a singleton in its sample. The chain joins TRBV14 to TRBJ2-5; D possibly corresponds to TRBD1 (5 bases). CDR1 and CDR2 from the germline V gene are SGHDN and FVKESK. Trimming stripped 1 base from V and 6 bases from J, with 18 bases between. This CDR3 contains 16 residues. The CDR3 is CASSQGLLRDGKTQYF. CDR3 nucleotides: TGTGCCAGCAGCCAAGGTCTCCTCAGGGATGGAAAGACCCAGTACTTC.